The 24 T cell receptor beta chains presented below share a single source sample, sequenced in a study of T cell clonotyping in hematopoietic cell transplantation. Profiled with immunoSEQ multiplex PCR; TCRdb holds only in-frame clones, not every one. The profile shows around 8,000 clones, over 65% of them singletons. Sequences were derived from peripheral blood mononuclear cells, sampled 100 days after allogeneic stem cell transplant. The source is a male patient over 55 who had an allogeneic stem cell transplant from an unrelated donor, so the T cells may come from the graft donor. Some clones in this sample may be carry-over from other donors' samples.

This clone was found a few times. J is TRBJ1-1 and V is TRBV7-9; D is possibly TRBD1 (6 bases). Trimming pared 5 bases from V and 6 bases from J, leaving 22 bases between. Germline CDR1 and CDR2: SEHNR and FQNEAQ (reference sequence). This CDR3 comprises 16 residues. CDR3: CASSPQGQGGWAEAFF. The DNA for the CDR3 is TGTGCCAGCAGCCCTCAAGGGCAAGGGGGATGGGCTGAAGCTTTCTTT.

V is TRBV5-1 and J is TRBJ2-7, with D maybe TRBD2 (5 bases). V lost 1 base and J 6 bases, leaving 8 bases between the germline ends. Germline CDR1 reads SGHRS; CDR2 reads YFSETQ. This CDR3 has 12 residues. CDR3 in amino acids: CASSLIRGEQYF. In DNA form, the CDR3 reads TGCGCCAGCAGCTTGATTCGGGGCGAGCAGTACTTC. The whole variable domain, remainder taken from reference TRBV5-1 and TRBJ2-7, is KAGVTQTPRYLIKTRGQQVTLSCSPISGHRSVSWYQQTPGQGLQFLFEYFSETQRNKGNFPGRFSGRQFSNSRSEMNVSTLELGDSALYLCASSLIRGEQYFGPGTRLTVT.

This clone was recorded once. The chain couples TRBV11-2 to TRBJ2-1, with D tentatively TRBD1 or TRBD2 (6 bases each). This CDR3 region has 17 residues. The V end was cut by 6 bases, the J end by 8 bases, with 26 bases between. The germline gives CDR1 SGHAT, CDR2 FQNNGV. CDR3 in amino acids: CASSPRRGEERFHEQFF. DNA of the CDR3: TGTGCCAGCAGTCCCCGTAGGGGGGAGGAACGCTTCCATGAGCAGTTCTTC.

The chain joins TRBV7-2 to TRBJ2-7; 16 positions match TRBD2. Germline V gene sequence: CDR1 SGHTA, CDR2 FQGNSA. V dropped 6 bases and J dropped 2; count of bases not matched to a gene: 1. The CDR3 loop spans 15 amino acids. In nucleotides, the CDR3 is TGTGCCAGCAGGGGGACTAGCGGGGGGGCCTACGAGCAGTACTTC. It translates to CASRGTSGGAYEQYF.

V usage is TRBV30 and J usage is TRBJ2-3; 8 nucleotides agree with TRBD2. The germline gives CDR1 GTSNPN, CDR2 SVGIG (reference sequence). V gave up 1 base and J gave up 2 bases; unmatched junction bases: 5. This CDR3 has 15 residues. The chain's CDR3 is CAWSASGGPTDTQYF. The CDR3 coding sequence is TGTGCCTGGAGTGCCAGCGGGGGCCCCACAGATACGCAGTATTTT.

This clone was detected only once. CDR3 residues: CASSGGASETQYF. The CDR3 DNA is TGTGCCAGCAGCGGGGGGGCGTCCGAGACCCAGTACTTC. The chain employs TRBV9 and TRBJ2-5; D could derive from TRBD1 or TRBD2 (6 bases each). The V end lost 3 bases, the J end lost 5 bases, and 11 bases lay between the germline ends. This CDR3 is 13 amino acids long. CDR1 SGDLS and CDR2 YYNGEE come from the germline V gene.

This chain uses TRBV6-5 with TRBJ2-7, with D possibly called TRBD1 or TRBD2 (5 bases each). Germline V CDR1 and CDR2: MNHEY, SVGAGI. Trimming took 6 bases from V and 5 from J, leaving 20 bases between them. This CDR3 has 15 residues. In DNA form, the CDR3 reads TGTGCCAGCAGCCCCCCTGGGGGTAGCTTTAACGAGCAGTACTTC. The encoded protein is CASSPPGGSFNEQYF.

The rearrangement uses TRBV5-1 and TRBJ2-4; 8 positions agree with TRBD1. The CDR3 length is 14 residues. Germline values: CDR1 SGHRS, CDR2 YFSETQ. Losses at the gene ends were 0 bases for V and 8 bases for J; bases not matched to a gene: 4. CDR3 sequence (DNA): TGCGCCAGCAGCTTGGCAGGGGGCTTGGACATTCAGTACTTC. Translating gives CASSLAGGLDIQYF. Together with reference TRBV5-1 and TRBJ2-4, the CDR3 gives the full variable domain: KAGVTQTPRYLIKTRGQQVTLSCSPISGHRSVSWYQQTPGQGLQFLFEYFSETQRNKGNFPGRFSGRQFSNSRSEMNVSTLELGDSALYLCASSLAGGLDIQYFGAGTRLSVL.

The chain has TRBV29-1 and TRBJ2-7; TRBD1 is a possible D gene (5 bases). CDR1 is SQVTM and CDR2 is ANQGSEA in the germline V gene. The CDR3 extends over 15 amino acids. Trimming took 0 bases from V and 7 from J, leaving 19 bases between them. CDR3 in amino acids: CSVEEWEGALYEQYF. The CDR3 bases are TGCAGCGTTGAAGAATGGGAAGGGGCGCTGTATGAGCAGTACTTC.

The rearrangement uses TRBV29-1 and TRBJ1-2; no definite D call. There are 15 residues in the CDR3. Germline lookup yields CDR1 SQVTM and CDR2 ANQGSEA. The V end was cut by 2 bases, the J end by 1 base, with 14 bases between. Written as DNA, the CDR3 is TGCAGCGTTGAAAATTTCGGCAGTGTTAACTATGGCTACACCTTC. Encoded protein: CSVENFGSVNYGYTF.

The J gene is TRBJ2-1, the V gene TRBV5-4; D is undetermined. Germline V gene data show CDR1 as SGHNT and CDR2 as YYREEE (reference sequence). The length of the CDR3 is 14 residues. With 4 bases removed from V and 10 bases from J, the gap between germline ends came to 18 bases. The CDR3 loop is CASSPTYPPVEQFF. The CDR3 nucleotides read TGTGCCAGCAGCCCAACCTATCCCCCCGTCGAGCAGTTCTTC.

The chain has TRBV25-1 and TRBJ2-7; D perhaps matches TRBD1 (5 bases). The V end was cut by 5 bases, the J end by 2 bases, with 13 bases between. Germline V gene data show CDR1 as MGHDK and CDR2 as SYGVNS. The CDR3 loop spans 14 amino acids. CDR3 in amino acids: CASSLDSLAYEQYF. As DNA, the CDR3 is TGTGCCAGCAGTCTCGACAGTTTAGCCTACGAGCAGTACTTC.

The V call is TRBV10-2, the J call TRBJ1-6, with D perhaps TRBD1 (5 bases). The CDR3 has 14 amino acids. V was pared by 5 bases and J by 3 bases, with 8 bases between. CDR1 and CDR2 from the germline V gene are WSHSY and SAAADI. This chain's CDR3 is CASSPTVYNSPLHF. The CDR3, as DNA: TGCGCCAGCAGTCCGACAGTCTATAATTCACCCCTCCACTTT.

CDR3 sequence (DNA): TGTGCCAGCAGGGGGCCACCCGGCGGGAGGAAATCAGATACGCAGTATTTT. It specifies CASRGPPGGRKSDTQYF. The genes are TRBV2 and TRBJ2-3; 8 bases align to TRBD2. V was clipped by 6 bases and J by 4 bases; unmatched bases: 15. The germline CDR1 and CDR2 sequences are SNHLY and FYNNEI. CDR3 size: 17 residues.

This clone showed up just a few times. The V gene is TRBV14, the J gene TRBJ2-7, with a weak D call TRBD1 (5 bases). V was trimmed by 0 bases and J by 2 bases, leaving 14 bases between them. The CDR3 extends over 16 amino acids. Germline CDR1 and CDR2: SGHDN and FVKESK. In nucleotides, the CDR3 is TGTGCCAGCAGCCAAGACTCAATGACAGCTACCTACGAGCAGTACTTC. Protein product: CASSQDSMTATYEQYF.

The J gene is TRBJ1-6, the V gene TRBV6-6; D call uncertain. V gave up 10 bases and J gave up 9 bases, with 25 bases separating them. The CDR3 is 16 residues long. Germline-derived CDR1 and CDR2 are MNHNY and SVGAGI (reference sequence). In nucleotides, the CDR3 is TGTGCCACCTCTTTCGGAGGGCTAGGTTTGTTTTCACCCCTCCACTTT. This codes for CATSFGGLGLFSPLHF.

The J gene is TRBJ1-6, the V gene TRBV2; D remains unclear. Germline V lookup: CDR1 SNHLY, CDR2 FYNNEI. This CDR3 has 12 residues. The V end was cut by 6 bases, the J end by 7 bases, with 7 bases between. The CDR3 DNA sequence: TGTGCCAGCAGGGCGACCAATTCACCCCTCCACTTT. It translates to CASRATNSPLHF.

Only a few counts were recorded for this clone. The chain is built from TRBV28 and TRBJ2-1, with D maybe TRBD2 (6 bases). The germline V gene encodes CDR1 MDHEN and CDR2 SYDVKM. Trimming pared 5 bases from V and 7 bases from J, leaving 15 bases between. The CDR3 sequence is 14 residues long. As DNA, the CDR3 is TGTGCCAGCAGTCCCCAGCGGGTAGCGAATGAGCAGTTCTTC. Protein sequence: CASSPQRVANEQFF. Combining the CDR3 with reference TRBV28 and TRBJ2-1 gives the whole variable domain DVKVTQSSRYLVKRTGEKVFLECVQDMDHENMFWYRQDPGLGLRLIYFSYDVKMKEKGDIPEGYSVSREKKERFSLILESASTNQTSMYLCASSPQRVANEQFFGPGTRLTVL.

This clone came up a few times. This chain joins TRBV11-2 and TRBJ1-1; D gene uncertain. CDR3 length: 12 amino acids. Trimming removed 5 bases at V and 4 bases at J, with 8 bases between. Looked up from germline, CDR1 is SGHAT and CDR2 is FQNNGV. The CDR3 coding sequence is TGTGCCAGCAGCGAAGGAGGCACTGAAGCTTTCTTT. Its translation: CASSEGGTEAFF. Full variable domain (outside the CDR3, taken from reference TRBV11-2 and TRBJ1-1): EAGVAQSPRYKIIEKRQSVAFWCNPISGHATLYWYQQILGQGPKLLIQFQNNGVVDDSQLPKDRFSAERLKGVDSTLKIQPAKLEDSAVYLCASSEGGTEAFFGQGTRLTVV.

This clone showed up just a few times. The gene calls are TRBV5-4 and TRBJ1-2; D ambiguous. Germline V gives CDR1 SGHNT, CDR2 YYREEE (reference sequence). CDR3 length equals 13 residues. The V gene lost 0 bases and the J gene lost 7 bases, with 10 bases spanning the gap. The CDR3, as DNA: TGTGCCAGCAGCTTGGGCGGTTTTGCTGGCTACACCTTC. Its protein product is CASSLGGFAGYTF.

The V and J genes are TRBV5-1 and TRBJ1-5; 12 bases agree with TRBD1. Germline trimming cut 5 bases from V and 3 bases from J; bases unmatched to any gene: 12. Germline lookup yields CDR1 SGHRS and CDR2 YFSETQ. This CDR3 has 18 amino acids. The CDR3 loop reads CASSFGTGGTVNNQPQHF. The CDR3 coding sequence is TGCGCCAGCAGTTTCGGGACAGGGGGCACCGTCAACAATCAGCCCCAGCATTTT.

This clone was detected a few times. The chain uses TRBV13 and TRBJ2-1; 13 bases align to TRBD2. CDR1 is PRHDT and CDR2 is FYEKMQ in the germline V gene (reference sequence). Trimming at V came to 4 bases and at J to 5 bases, leaving 8 bases not matched to a gene. This CDR3 is built from 17 residues. In nucleotides, the CDR3 is TGTGCCAGCAGCTCGGGACGAGGGACTAGCGGGGACAATGAGCAGTTCTTC. Protein sequence: CASSSGRGTSGDNEQFF.

The chain has TRBV30 and TRBJ2-5; D ambiguous. This CDR3 contains 14 residues. The V and J ends lost 3 bases and 5 bases respectively, with 16 bases between them. The germline CDR1 and CDR2 sequences are GTSNPN and SVGIG (reference sequence). The CDR3 nucleotides are TGTGCCTGGAGCGGGCAGCCTGCCGGGGAGACCCAGTACTTC. This gives the protein CAWSGQPAGETQYF.

The chain combines TRBV6-4 with TRBJ2-1, with a possible D match to TRBD2 (6 bases). V dropped 2 bases and J dropped 5 bases, with 22 bases sitting between them. CDR3 length equals 18 residues. The germline CDR1 and CDR2 sequences are MRHNA and SNTAGT. The CDR3 nucleotides read TGTGCCAGCAGTGACGGAACTGTCGTCGGGGGAGAGAACAATGAGCAGTTCTTC. It codes for CASSDGTVVGGENNEQFF.